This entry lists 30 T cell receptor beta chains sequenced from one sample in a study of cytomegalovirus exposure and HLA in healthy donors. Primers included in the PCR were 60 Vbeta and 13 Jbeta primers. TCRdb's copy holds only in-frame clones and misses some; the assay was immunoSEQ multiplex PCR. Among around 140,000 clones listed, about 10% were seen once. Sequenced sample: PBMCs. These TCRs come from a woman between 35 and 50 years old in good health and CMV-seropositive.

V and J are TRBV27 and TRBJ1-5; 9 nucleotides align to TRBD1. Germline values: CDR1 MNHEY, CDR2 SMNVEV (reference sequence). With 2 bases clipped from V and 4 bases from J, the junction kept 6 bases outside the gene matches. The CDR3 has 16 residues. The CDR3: CASSLIGTGRNQPQHF. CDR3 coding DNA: TGTGCCAGCAGTTTAATAGGGACAGGGCGAAATCAGCCCCAGCATTTT.

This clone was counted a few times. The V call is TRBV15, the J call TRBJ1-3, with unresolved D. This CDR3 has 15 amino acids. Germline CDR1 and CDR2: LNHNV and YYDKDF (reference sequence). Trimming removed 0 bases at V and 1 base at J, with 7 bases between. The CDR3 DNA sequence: TGTGCCACCAGCAGAGATTTCCTATCTGGAAACACCATATATTTT. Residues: CATSRDFLSGNTIYF.

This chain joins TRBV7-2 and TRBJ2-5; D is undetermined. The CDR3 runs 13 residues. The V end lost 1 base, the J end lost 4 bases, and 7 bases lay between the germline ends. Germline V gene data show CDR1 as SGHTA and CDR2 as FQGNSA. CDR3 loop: CASSLVRSETQYF. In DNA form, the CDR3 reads TGTGCCAGCAGCTTAGTCAGATCAGAGACCCAGTACTTC. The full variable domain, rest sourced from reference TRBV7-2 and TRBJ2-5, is GAGVSQSPSNKVTEKGKDVELRCDPISGHTALYWYRQSLGQGLEFLIYFQGNSAPDKSGLPSDRFSAERTGGSVSTLTIQRTQQEDSAVYLCASSLVRSETQYFGPGTRLLVL.

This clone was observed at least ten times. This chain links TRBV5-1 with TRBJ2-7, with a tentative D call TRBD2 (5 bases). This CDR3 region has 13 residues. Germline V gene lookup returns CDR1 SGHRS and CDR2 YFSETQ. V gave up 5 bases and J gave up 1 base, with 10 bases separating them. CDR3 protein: CASSEGLSYEQYF. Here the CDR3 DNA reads TGCGCCAGCAGTGAGGGTCTTTCCTACGAGCAGTACTTC. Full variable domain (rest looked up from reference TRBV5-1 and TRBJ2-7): KAGVTQTPRYLIKTRGQQVTLSCSPISGHRSVSWYQQTPGQGLQFLFEYFSETQRNKGNFPGRFSGRQFSNSRSEMNVSTLELGDSALYLCASSEGLSYEQYFGPGTRLTVT.

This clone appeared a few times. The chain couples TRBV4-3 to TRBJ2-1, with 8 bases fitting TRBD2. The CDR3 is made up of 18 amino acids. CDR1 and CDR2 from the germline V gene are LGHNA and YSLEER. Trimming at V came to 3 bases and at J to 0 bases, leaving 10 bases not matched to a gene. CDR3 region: CASSQRLAGVSSYNEQFF. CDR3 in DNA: TGCGCCAGCAGCCAGCGGCTAGCGGGTGTTAGCTCCTACAATGAGCAGTTCTTC.

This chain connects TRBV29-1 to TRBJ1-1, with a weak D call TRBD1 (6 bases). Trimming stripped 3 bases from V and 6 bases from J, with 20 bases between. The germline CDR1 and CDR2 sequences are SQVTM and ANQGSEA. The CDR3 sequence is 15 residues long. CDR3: CSVDGGGGLFAEAFF. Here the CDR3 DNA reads TGCAGCGTTGATGGGGGCGGGGGGCTGTTCGCTGAAGCTTTCTTT.

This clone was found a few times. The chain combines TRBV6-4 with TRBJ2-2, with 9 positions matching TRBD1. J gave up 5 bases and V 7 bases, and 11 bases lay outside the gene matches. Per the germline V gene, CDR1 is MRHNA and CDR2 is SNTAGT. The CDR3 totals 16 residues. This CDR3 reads CASILLQGAGTGELFF. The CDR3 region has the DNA TGTGCCAGCATTCTCTTACAGGGGGCTGGGACCGGGGAGCTGTTTTTT.

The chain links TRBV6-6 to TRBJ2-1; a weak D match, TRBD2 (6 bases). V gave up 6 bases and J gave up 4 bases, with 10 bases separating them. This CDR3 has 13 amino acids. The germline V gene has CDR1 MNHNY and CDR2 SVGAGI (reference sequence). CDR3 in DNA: TGTGCCAGCAGGGCTGCGGGGTACAATGAGCAGTTCTTC. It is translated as CASRAAGYNEQFF.

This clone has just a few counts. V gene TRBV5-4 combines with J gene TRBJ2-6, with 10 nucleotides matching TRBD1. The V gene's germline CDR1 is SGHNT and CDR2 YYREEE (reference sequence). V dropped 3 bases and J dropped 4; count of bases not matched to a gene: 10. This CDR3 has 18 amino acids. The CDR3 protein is CASSSGTGDLTGANVLTF. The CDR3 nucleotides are TGTGCCAGCAGCTCCGGGACAGGGGATCTCACCGGGGCCAACGTCCTGACTTTC.

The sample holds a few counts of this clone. The DNA of the CDR3 is TGTGCCAGCAGCCGGGACAGCCACTCTGGAAACACCATATATTTT. Protein product: CASSRDSHSGNTIYF. The chain joins TRBV5-6 to TRBJ1-3, with TRBD1 matching 7 bases. Germline lookup yields CDR1 SGHDT and CDR2 YYEEEE. V lost 4 bases, J lost 0 bases, and 4 bases stayed unmatched. The CDR3 has 15 residues.

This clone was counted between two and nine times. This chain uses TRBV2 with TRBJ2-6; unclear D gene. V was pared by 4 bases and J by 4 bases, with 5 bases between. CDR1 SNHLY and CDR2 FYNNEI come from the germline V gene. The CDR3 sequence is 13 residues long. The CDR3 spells CASSAVGANVLTF. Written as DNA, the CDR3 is TGTGCCAGCAGTGCGGTCGGGGCCAACGTCCTGACTTTC. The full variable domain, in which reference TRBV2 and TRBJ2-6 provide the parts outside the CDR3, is EPEVTQTPSHQVTQMGQEVILRCVPISNHLYFYWYRQILGQKVEFLVSFYNNEISEKSEIFDDQFSVERPDGSNFTLKIRSTKLEDSAMYFCASSAVGANVLTFGAGSRLTVL.

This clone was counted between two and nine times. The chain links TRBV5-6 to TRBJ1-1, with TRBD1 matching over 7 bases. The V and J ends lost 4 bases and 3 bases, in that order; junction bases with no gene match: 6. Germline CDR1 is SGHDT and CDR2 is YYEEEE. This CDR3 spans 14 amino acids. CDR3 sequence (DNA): TGTGCCAGCAGCCATGGCACAGGGGACACTGAAGCTTTCTTT. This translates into CASSHGTGDTEAFF.

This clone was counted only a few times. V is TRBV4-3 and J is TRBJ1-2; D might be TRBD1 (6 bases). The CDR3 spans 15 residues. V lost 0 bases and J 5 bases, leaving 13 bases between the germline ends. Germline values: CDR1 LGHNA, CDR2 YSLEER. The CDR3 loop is CASSQEGRGRYGYTF. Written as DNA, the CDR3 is TGCGCCAGCAGCCAAGAGGGCAGGGGCCGGTATGGCTACACCTTC.

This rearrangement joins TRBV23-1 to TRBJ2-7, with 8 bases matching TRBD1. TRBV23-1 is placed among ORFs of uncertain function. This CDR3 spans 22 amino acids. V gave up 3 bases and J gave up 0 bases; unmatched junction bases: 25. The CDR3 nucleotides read TGCGCCAGCAGTCACCCCGGGACAGGTCCGTGCCCACCGGTCGCGAGCTCCTACGAGCAGTACTTC. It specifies CASSHPGTGPCPPVASSYEQYF.

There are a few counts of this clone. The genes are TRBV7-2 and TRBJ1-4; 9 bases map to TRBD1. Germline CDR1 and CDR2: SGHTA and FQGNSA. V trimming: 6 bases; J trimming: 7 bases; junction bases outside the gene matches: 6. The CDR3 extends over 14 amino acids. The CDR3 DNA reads TGTGCCAGCAGTTCCGACAGGGGGAGTGAAAAACTGTTTTTT. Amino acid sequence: CASSSDRGSEKLFF.

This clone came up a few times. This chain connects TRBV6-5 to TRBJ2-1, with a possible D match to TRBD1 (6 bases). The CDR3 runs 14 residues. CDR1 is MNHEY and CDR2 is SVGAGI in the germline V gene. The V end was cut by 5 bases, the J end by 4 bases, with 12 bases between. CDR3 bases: TGTGCCAGCAGTAAGGACAGAGTTTACAATGAGCAGTTCTTC. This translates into CASSKDRVYNEQFF.

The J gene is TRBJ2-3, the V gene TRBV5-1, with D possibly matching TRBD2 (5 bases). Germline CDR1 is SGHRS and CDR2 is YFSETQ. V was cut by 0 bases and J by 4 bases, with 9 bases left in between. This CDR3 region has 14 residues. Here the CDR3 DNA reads TGCGCCAGCAGCTTGGGAGGGTTTCCAGATACGCAGTATTTT. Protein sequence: CASSLGGFPDTQYF. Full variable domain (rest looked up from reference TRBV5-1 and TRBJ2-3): KAGVTQTPRYLIKTRGQQVTLSCSPISGHRSVSWYQQTPGQGLQFLFEYFSETQRNKGNFPGRFSGRQFSNSRSEMNVSTLELGDSALYLCASSLGGFPDTQYFGPGTRLTVL.

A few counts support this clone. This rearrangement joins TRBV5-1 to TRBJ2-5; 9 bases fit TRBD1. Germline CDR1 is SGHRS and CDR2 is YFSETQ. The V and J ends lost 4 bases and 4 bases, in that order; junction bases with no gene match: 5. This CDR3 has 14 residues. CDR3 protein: CASSVDRGGETQYF. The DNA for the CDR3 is TGCGCCAGCAGCGTGGACAGGGGCGGAGAGACCCAGTACTTC.

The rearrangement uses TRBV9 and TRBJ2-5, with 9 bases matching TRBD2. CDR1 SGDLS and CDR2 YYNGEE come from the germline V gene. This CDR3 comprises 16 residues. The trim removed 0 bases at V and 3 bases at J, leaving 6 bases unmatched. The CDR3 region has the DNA TGTGCCAGCAGCGTAGGTCTTAGCGGGGGAAAAGAGACCCAGTACTTC. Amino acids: CASSVGLSGGKETQYF.

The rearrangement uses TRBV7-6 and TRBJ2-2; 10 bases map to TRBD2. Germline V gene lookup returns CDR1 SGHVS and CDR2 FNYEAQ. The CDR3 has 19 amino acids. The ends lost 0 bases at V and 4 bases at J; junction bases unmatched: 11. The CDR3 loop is CASSLAGRLAGEGTGELFF. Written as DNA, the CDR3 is TGTGCCAGCAGCTTAGCAGGTCGGCTAGCGGGGGAGGGCACCGGGGAGCTGTTTTTT.

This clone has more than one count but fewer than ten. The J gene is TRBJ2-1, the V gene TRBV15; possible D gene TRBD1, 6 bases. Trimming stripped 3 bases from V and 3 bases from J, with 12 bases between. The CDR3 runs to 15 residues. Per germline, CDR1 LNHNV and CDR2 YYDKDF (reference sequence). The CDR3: CATSSGVGGYNEQFF. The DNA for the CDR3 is TGTGCCACCAGCAGCGGGGTAGGGGGCTACAATGAGCAGTTCTTC.

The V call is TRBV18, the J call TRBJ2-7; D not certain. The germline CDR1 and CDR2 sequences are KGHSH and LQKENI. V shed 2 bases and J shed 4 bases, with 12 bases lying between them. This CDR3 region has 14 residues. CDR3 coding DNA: TGTGCCAGCTCACCAGGGCAGGTTAGGTACGAGCAGTACTTC. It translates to CASSPGQVRYEQYF.

CDR3 bases: TGTGCCAGCAGACGGGGGGGAAGTTCGTACGAGCAGTACTTC. Protein product: CASRRGGSSYEQYF. The chain couples TRBV6-5 to TRBJ2-7; TRBD2 agrees at 8 bases. The CDR3 extends over 14 amino acids. Germline CDR1 MNHEY, CDR2 SVGAGI. V trimming: 6 bases; J trimming: 4 bases; junction bases outside the gene matches: 8.

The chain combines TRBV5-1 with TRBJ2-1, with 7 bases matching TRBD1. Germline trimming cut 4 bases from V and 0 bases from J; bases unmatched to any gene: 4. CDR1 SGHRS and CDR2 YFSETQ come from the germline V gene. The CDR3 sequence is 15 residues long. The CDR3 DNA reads TGCGCCAGCAGCCCACAGGGGAACTCCTACAATGAGCAGTTCTTC. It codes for CASSPQGNSYNEQFF.

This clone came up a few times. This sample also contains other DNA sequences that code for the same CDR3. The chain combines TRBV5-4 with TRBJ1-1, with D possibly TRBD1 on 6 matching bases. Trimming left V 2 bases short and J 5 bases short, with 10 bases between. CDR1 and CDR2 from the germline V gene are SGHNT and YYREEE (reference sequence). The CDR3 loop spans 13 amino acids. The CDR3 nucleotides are TGTGCCAGCAGCTTAAGCAGGGGAACTGAAGCTTTCTTT. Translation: CASSLSRGTEAFF.

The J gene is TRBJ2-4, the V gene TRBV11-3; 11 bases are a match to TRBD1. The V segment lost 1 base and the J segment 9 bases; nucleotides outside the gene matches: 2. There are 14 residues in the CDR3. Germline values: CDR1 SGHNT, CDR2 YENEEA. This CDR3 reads CASSLVGTGGIQYF. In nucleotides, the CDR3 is TGTGCCAGCAGCTTAGTAGGGACAGGGGGCATTCAGTACTTC.

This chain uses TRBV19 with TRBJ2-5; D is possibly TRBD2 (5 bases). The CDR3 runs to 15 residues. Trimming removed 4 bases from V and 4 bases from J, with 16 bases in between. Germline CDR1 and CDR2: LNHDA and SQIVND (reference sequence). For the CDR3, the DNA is TGTGCCAGTAGTACTCGTCGGGGTCGGGGAGAGACCCAGTACTTC. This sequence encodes CASSTRRGRGETQYF.

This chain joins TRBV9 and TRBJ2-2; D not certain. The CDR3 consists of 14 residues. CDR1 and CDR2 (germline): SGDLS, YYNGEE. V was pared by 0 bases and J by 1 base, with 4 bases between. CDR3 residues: CASSVAQNTGELFF. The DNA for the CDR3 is TGTGCCAGCAGCGTAGCACAGAACACCGGGGAGCTGTTTTTT.

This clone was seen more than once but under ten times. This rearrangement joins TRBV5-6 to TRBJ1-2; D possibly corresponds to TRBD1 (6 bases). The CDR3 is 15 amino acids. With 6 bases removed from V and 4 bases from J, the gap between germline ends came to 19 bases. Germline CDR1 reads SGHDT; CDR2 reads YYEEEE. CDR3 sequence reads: CASKSPLRGIYGYTF. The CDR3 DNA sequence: TGTGCCAGCAAATCCCCCCTGAGGGGGATCTATGGCTACACCTTC.

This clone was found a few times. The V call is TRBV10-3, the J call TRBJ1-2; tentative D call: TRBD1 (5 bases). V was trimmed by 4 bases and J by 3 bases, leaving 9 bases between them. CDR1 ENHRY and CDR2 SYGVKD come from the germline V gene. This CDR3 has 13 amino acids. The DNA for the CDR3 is TGTGCCATCAGTGCGGAGACAGACTATGGCTACACCTTC. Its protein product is CAISAETDYGYTF.